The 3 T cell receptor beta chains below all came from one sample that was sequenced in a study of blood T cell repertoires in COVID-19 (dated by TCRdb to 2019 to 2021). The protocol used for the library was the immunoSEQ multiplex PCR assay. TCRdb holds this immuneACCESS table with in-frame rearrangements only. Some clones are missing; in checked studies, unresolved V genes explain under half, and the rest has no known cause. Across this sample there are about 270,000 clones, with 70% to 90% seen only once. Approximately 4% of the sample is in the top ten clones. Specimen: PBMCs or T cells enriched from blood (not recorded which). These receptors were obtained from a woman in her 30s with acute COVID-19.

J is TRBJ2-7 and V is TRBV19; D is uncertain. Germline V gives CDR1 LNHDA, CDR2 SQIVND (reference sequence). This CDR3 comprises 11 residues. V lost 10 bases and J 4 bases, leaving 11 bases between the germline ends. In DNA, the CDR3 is TGTGCCACCTCAGGCGAGTACGAGCAGTACTTC. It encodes CATSGEYEQYF.

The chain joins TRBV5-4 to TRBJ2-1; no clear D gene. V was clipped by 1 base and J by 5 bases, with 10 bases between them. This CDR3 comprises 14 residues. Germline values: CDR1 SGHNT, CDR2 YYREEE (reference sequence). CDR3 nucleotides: TGTGCCAGCAGCTTGATGTTGAGTAACAATGAGCAGTTCTTC. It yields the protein CASSLMLSNNEQFF.

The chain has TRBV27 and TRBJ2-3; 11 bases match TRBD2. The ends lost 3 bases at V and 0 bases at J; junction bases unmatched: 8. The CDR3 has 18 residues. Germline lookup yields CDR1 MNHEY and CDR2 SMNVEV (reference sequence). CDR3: CASSFYGLAGASTDTQYF. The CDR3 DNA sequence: TGTGCCAGCAGTTTTTACGGACTAGCGGGCGCTAGCACAGATACGCAGTATTTT.